The clone carrying this T cell receptor (beta chain) was picked up a small number of times. The entry originates in a study of CD8 T cells in Susac syndrome. Included as multiple sclerosis controls were treatment-naive patients who had stable or active relapsing-remitting disease. Through negative isolation, CD4+ and CD8+ T cells were obtained, while TEMRA cells were enriched using FACS. The CDR3 runs to 11 residues. The ends were cut back, 2 bases at V and 12 bases at J, with 7 bases in the middle. Looked up from germline, CDR1 is LGHNA and CDR2 is YNFKEQ. When the RNA was reverse transcribed, random hexamers were used with an input of about 0.5 to 1 ug. The immunoSEQ assay covered 54 Vbeta and 13 Jbeta segments for CDR3. TCRdb reanalysed the immunoSEQ multiplex PCR reads using MiXCR and keeps one entry per CDR3 protein. The table shows hundreds of thousands of distinct CDR3 sequences, with approximately 85% occurring only once.

The genes are TRBV4-2 and TRBJ1-4, with a tentative D call TRBD1 (5 bases). This clonotype originated in a human donor with multiple sclerosis. The sequencing input was CD8+ T cells from PBMCs. The CDR3 spells CASSQLGELFF. CDR3 nucleotides: TGTGCCAGCAGCCAACTAGGGGAACTGTTTTTT.